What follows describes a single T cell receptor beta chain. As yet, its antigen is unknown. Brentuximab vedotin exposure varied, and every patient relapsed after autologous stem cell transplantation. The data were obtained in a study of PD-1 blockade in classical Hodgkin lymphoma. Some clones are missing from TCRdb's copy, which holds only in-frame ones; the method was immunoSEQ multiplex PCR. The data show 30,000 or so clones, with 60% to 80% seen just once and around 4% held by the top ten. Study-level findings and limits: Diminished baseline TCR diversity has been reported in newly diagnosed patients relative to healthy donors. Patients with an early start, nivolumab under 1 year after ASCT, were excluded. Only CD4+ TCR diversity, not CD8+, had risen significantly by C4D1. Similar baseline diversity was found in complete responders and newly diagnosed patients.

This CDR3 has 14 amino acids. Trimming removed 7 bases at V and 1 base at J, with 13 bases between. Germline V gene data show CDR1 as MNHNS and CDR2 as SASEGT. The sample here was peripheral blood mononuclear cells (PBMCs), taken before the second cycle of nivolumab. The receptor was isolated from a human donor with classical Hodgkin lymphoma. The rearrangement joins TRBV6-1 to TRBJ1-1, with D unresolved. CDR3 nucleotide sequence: TGTGCCAGCACGCCCGGGCCAGCGAACACTGAAGCTTTCTTT. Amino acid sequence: CASTPGPANTEAFF.